The 29 T cell receptor beta chains given below trace back to one sample, sequenced in a study of blood T cells in healthy people across ages. Combining a sample-barcoded 5' primer with a J-beta primer mix, a second PCR ran for roughly 6 to 12 cycles. TCRdb re-derived calls from the 5' RACE reads in MiXCR, one entry per CDR3 protein. The top ten clones hold 2.5% to 3.5% of a sample with some 850,000 distinct CDR3 sequences, around 25% of them seen once. A further study also used this sample, focusing on T cells of mothers and their children.

The sequenced sample was blood. The source is a boy between 10 and 17 years old in good health.

The rearrangement links TRBV5-1 to TRBJ2-5; 7 bases agree with TRBD2. From germline, CDR1 is SGHRS and CDR2 YFSETQ. The junction had 4 bases not matched to a gene; V was cut back by 5 bases and J by 0 bases. The CDR3 is 14 residues long. This chain's CDR3 is CASRGRVHQETQYF. The CDR3 DNA follows: TGCGCCAGCAGGGGGAGGGTCCACCAAGAGACCCAGTACTTC. The full variable domain, completed using reference TRBV5-1 and TRBJ2-5, is KAGVTQTPRYLIKTRGQQVTLSCSPISGHRSVSWYQQTPGQGLQFLFEYFSETQRNKGNFPGRFSGRQFSNSRSEMNVSTLELGDSALYLCASRGRVHQETQYFGPGTRLLVL.

This chain connects TRBV7-3 to TRBJ2-3, with 16 bases fitting TRBD2. The germline gives CDR1 SGHTA, CDR2 FQGTGA. CDR3 length equals 18 residues. With 1 base clipped from V and 4 bases from J, the junction kept 5 bases outside the gene matches. The CDR3 region has the DNA TGTGCCAGCAGCTTAAAGGGACTAGCGGGGGGGCCCGCAGATACGCAGTATTTT. This gives the protein CASSLKGLAGGPADTQYF.

V is TRBV5-1 and J is TRBJ2-7, with no clear D. CDR1 is SGHRS, CDR2 YFSETQ, per germline. Between the trimmed V and J ends, which lost 5 bases and 4 bases, there was a span of 16 bases. This CDR3 is built from 14 residues. The CDR3 DNA reads TGCGCCAGCAGGCCTGACGGATTACCTTACGAGCAGTACTTC. Translating gives CASRPDGLPYEQYF.

V and J are TRBV2 and TRBJ2-4; a weak D match, TRBD2 (6 bases). Trimming removed 7 bases from V and 0 bases from J, with 13 bases in between. The CDR3 contains 15 residues. Per the germline V gene, CDR1 is SNHLY and CDR2 is FYNNEI. In DNA, the CDR3 is TGTGCCAGCACCTCGAGGAGGGTAGCCAAAAACATTCAGTACTTC. Translating gives CASTSRRVAKNIQYF.

V and J are TRBV19 and TRBJ1-5, with 7 positions matching TRBD1. After removal of 5 bases from V and 4 bases from J, the junction contained 8 bases not matched to a gene. The CDR3 sequence is 15 residues long. Germline V gene lookup returns CDR1 LNHDA and CDR2 SQIVND (reference sequence). The CDR3 sequence: CASSFGRDRNQPQHF. The DNA for the CDR3 is TGTGCCAGTAGTTTCGGGCGGGACAGAAATCAGCCCCAGCATTTT. Variable domain in full (rest from reference TRBV19 and TRBJ1-5): DGGITQSPKYLFRKEGQNVTLSCEQNLNHDAMYWYRQDPGQGLRLIYYSQIVNDFQKGDIAEGYSVSREKKESFPLTVTSAQKNPTAFYLCASSFGRDRNQPQHFGDGTRLSIL.

This clonotype was counted between two and nine times. The rearrangement links TRBV25-1 to TRBJ2-7, with 7 bases aligning to TRBD1. The germline V gene encodes CDR1 MGHDK and CDR2 SYGVNS. V lost 4 bases to trimming and J lost 5 bases; unmatched junction nucleotides: 20. The CDR3 spans 18 residues. CDR3 residues: CASSADRTGTEFSHEQYF. In DNA, the CDR3 is TGTGCCAGCAGTGCTGACCGAACCGGGACAGAGTTTTCCCACGAGCAGTACTTC.

The CDR3 DNA sequence: TGCGCCAGCAGCGCCTCCGGGACAGGCTATGGCTACACCTTC. Its protein product is CASSASGTGYGYTF. The rearrangement joins TRBV5-1 to TRBJ1-2; 8 nucleotides line up with TRBD1. J gave up 4 bases and V 4 bases, and 6 bases lay outside the gene matches. CDR1 is SGHRS and CDR2 is YFSETQ in the germline V gene. This CDR3 has 14 residues.

J is TRBJ1-5 and V is TRBV20-1; unclear D gene. Trimming shortened V by 5 bases and J by 0 bases, and 17 bases separated the two germline ends. The CDR3 has 16 amino acids. Germline assignment: CDR1 DFQATT and CDR2 SNEGSKA (reference sequence). In nucleotides, the CDR3 is TGCAGTGCTGAAGGAGCGGAAGGACTTAGCAATCAGCCCCAGCATTTT. Its translation: CSAEGAEGLSNQPQHF.

The chain is built from TRBV7-6 and TRBJ1-4; no definite D call. The V end lost 1 base, the J end lost 1 base, and 10 bases lay between the germline ends. Germline values: CDR1 SGHVS, CDR2 FNYEAQ. This CDR3 comprises 16 residues. CDR3 coding DNA: TGTGCCAGCAGCTTAGGAGTGTCCGGAACTAATGAAAAACTGTTTTTT. Its protein is CASSLGVSGTNEKLFF.

The V gene is TRBV28, the J gene TRBJ2-3, with 11 positions matching TRBD2. The CDR3 is 17 residues long. Unmatched junction bases numbered 10, after V lost 2 bases and J lost 6 bases. The germline V gene encodes CDR1 MDHEN and CDR2 SYDVKM. The CDR3 reads CASSLLLLAGDSDTQYF. CDR3 coding DNA: TGTGCCAGCAGTTTACTCTTACTAGCGGGGGATTCGGATACGCAGTATTTT.

The gene calls are TRBV5-1 and TRBJ2-3, with D perhaps matching TRBD2 (5 bases). Looked up from germline, CDR1 is SGHRS and CDR2 is YFSETQ. The CDR3 extends over 16 amino acids. Trimming left V 0 bases short and J 3 bases short, with 14 bases between. This chain's CDR3 is CASSLEWRVNTDTQYF. The CDR3 region has the DNA TGCGCCAGCAGCTTGGAGTGGCGGGTAAATACAGATACGCAGTATTTT. Together with reference TRBV5-1 and TRBJ2-3, the CDR3 gives the full variable domain: KAGVTQTPRYLIKTRGQQVTLSCSPISGHRSVSWYQQTPGQGLQFLFEYFSETQRNKGNFPGRFSGRQFSNSRSEMNVSTLELGDSALYLCASSLEWRVNTDTQYFGPGTRLTVL.

This clonotype was found a few times. The chain is built from TRBV28 and TRBJ2-7, with TRBD1 identical over 7 bases. Germline CDR1 is MDHEN and CDR2 is SYDVKM. V shed 6 bases, J shed 4 bases, and the junction held 15 bases outside the gene matches. The CDR3 covers 16 residues. CDR3 sequence reads: CASSNVWDSEIYEQYF. In nucleotides, the CDR3 is TGTGCCAGCAGCAACGTATGGGACAGTGAAATATACGAGCAGTACTTC.

This clonotype was counted once. The chain links TRBV11-2 to TRBJ2-5; D is unclear. The J call may be incorrect, as the DNA end agrees better with TRBJ2-7. The CDR3 runs to 12 residues. Germline CDR1 reads SGHAT; CDR2 reads FQNNGV. CDR3 in DNA: TGTGCCAGCAGCGTAGTTAACTACGAGCAGTACTTC. Amino acids: CASSVVNYEQYF.

This clonotype was observed many times. The chain uses TRBV11-2 and TRBJ2-5, with 9 bases lining up with TRBD1. The CDR3 loop spans 14 amino acids. V was clipped by 4 bases and J by 4 bases; unmatched bases: 4. Germline V gene sequence: CDR1 SGHAT, CDR2 FQNNGV. The CDR3 region is CASSSGQGGETQYF. DNA for the CDR3: TGTGCCAGCAGCTCGGGACAGGGTGGAGAGACCCAGTACTTC. The complete variable domain, with remaining parts taken from reference TRBV11-2 and TRBJ2-5, reads EAGVAQSPRYKIIEKRQSVAFWCNPISGHATLYWYQQILGQGPKLLIQFQNNGVVDDSQLPKDRFSAERLKGVDSTLKIQPAKLEDSAVYLCASSSGQGGETQYFGPGTRLLVL.

This clonotype has only a few counts. The chain links TRBV5-1 to TRBJ2-2, with TRBD1 matching 8 bases. The CDR3 runs to 16 residues. The V gene's germline CDR1 is SGHRS and CDR2 YFSETQ. V shed 4 bases, J shed 0 bases, and the junction held 5 bases outside the gene matches. The CDR3 reads CASSHRDRSNTGELFF. In DNA form, the CDR3 reads TGCGCCAGCAGCCACCGGGACAGGTCGAACACCGGGGAGCTGTTTTTT. Complete variable domain (other parts from reference TRBV5-1 and TRBJ2-2): KAGVTQTPRYLIKTRGQQVTLSCSPISGHRSVSWYQQTPGQGLQFLFEYFSETQRNKGNFPGRFSGRQFSNSRSEMNVSTLELGDSALYLCASSHRDRSNTGELFFGEGSRLTVL.

The table lists this clonotype with a few counts. The chain links TRBV2 to TRBJ1-5; a possible D gene is TRBD1 (6 bases). V lost 6 bases and J lost 3, with 12 bases in between. This CDR3 has 14 residues. Germline V CDR1 and CDR2: SNHLY, FYNNEI. The CDR3 nucleotides are TGTGCCAGCAGCAGGACAGATATCAATCAGCCCCAGCATTTT. Its protein is CASSRTDINQPQHF.

This clonotype showed up just a few times. J is TRBJ1-1 and V is TRBV4-1, with unresolved D. The CDR3 covers 13 residues. CDR1 and CDR2 (germline): MGHRA, YSYEKL. With 3 bases removed from V and 3 bases from J, the gap between germline ends came to 8 bases. The CDR3 reads CASSQSGYTEAFF. DNA for the CDR3: TGCGCCAGCAGCCAGAGTGGTTACACTGAAGCTTTCTTT.

The gene calls are TRBV20-1 and TRBJ2-7; no reliable D call. The V gene lost 6 bases and the J gene lost 5 bases, with 5 bases spanning the gap. Germline lookup yields CDR1 DFQATT and CDR2 SNEGSKA (reference sequence). The length of the CDR3 is 9 residues. The CDR3 spells CSAGHEQYF. The CDR3 DNA is TGCAGTGCAGGCCACGAGCAGTACTTC.

This rearrangement joins TRBV12-3 or TRBV12-4 to TRBJ2-7; 8 bases fit TRBD1. This CDR3 spans 15 amino acids. Unmatched junction bases numbered 11, after V lost 6 bases and J lost 4 bases. This CDR3 is CASRDTTGVAYEQYF. The CDR3 bases are TGTGCCAGCAGAGATACGACAGGGGTAGCGTACGAGCAGTACTTC.

The chain employs TRBV5-1 and TRBJ2-7; D possibly corresponds to TRBD2 (5 bases). The CDR3 spans 16 residues. V was pared by 0 bases and J by 0 bases, with 13 bases between. Germline CDR1 reads SGHRS; CDR2 reads YFSETQ. CDR3 in amino acids: CASSLAGAGSSYEQYF. In DNA, the CDR3 is TGCGCCAGCAGCTTGGCCGGTGCGGGTTCCTCCTACGAGCAGTACTTC.

This clonotype turned up a few times. The chain recombines TRBV7-2 with TRBJ1-2; possibly TRBD1 for D (5 bases). This CDR3 comprises 17 residues. Germline CDR1 is SGHTA and CDR2 is FQGNSA. V was pared by 0 bases and J by 2 bases, with 16 bases between. CDR3 in amino acids: CASSLAGLRGLNYGYTF. CDR3 sequence (DNA): TGTGCCAGCAGCTTAGCTGGGTTGAGGGGCCTGAACTATGGCTACACCTTC.

Worth noting for this clonotype: An end of the junction does not agree with germline; a read error may underlie this. The gene calls are TRBV5-1 and TRBJ1-2; 12 bases map to TRBD1. The CDR3 length is 16 residues. Germline V gives CDR1 SGHRS, CDR2 YFSETQ. The CDR3 loop is CASSLETGTGGTGFTF. CDR3 DNA: TGCGCCAGCAGCTTGGAAACCGGGACAGGGGGCACTGGCTTCACCTTC.

Comment on this clonotype: The junction and the germline gene differ at one end; a read error may be behind it. The V and J genes are TRBV5-1 and TRBJ1-5; D is unresolved. In germline, CDR1 is SGHRS, CDR2 YFSETQ. The CDR3 is 14 amino acids. CDR3 bases: TGCGCCAGCAGCTTGGCCGGGAGCAATCAGCCCCAGCGTTTT. Translated, it gives CASSLAGSNQPQRF.

This clonotype was detected a few times. The V and J genes are TRBV7-9 and TRBJ1-4; 9 bases align to TRBD1. With 6 bases clipped from V and 8 bases from J, the junction kept 4 bases outside the gene matches. Germline CDR1 and CDR2: SEHNR and FQNEAQ (reference sequence). CDR3 size: 13 residues. The CDR3 is CASRRGTGEKLFF. The CDR3 DNA follows: TGTGCCAGCAGGAGGGGGACAGGGGAAAAACTGTTTTTT.

V and J are TRBV12-3 or TRBV12-4 and TRBJ2-7; D is possibly TRBD1 (5 bases). Trimming removed 1 base at V and 3 bases at J, with 10 bases between. The CDR3 loop spans 14 amino acids. CDR3 amino acids: CASSLGADNYEQYF. Written as DNA, the CDR3 is TGTGCCAGCAGTTTAGGCGCGGACAACTACGAGCAGTACTTC.

This clonotype was counted many times. This chain uses TRBV5-1 with TRBJ1-6; D might be TRBD1 (6 bases). The length of the CDR3 is 16 residues. Trimming pared 0 bases from V and 6 bases from J, leaving 13 bases between. Looked up from germline, CDR1 is SGHRS and CDR2 is YFSETQ. CDR3 residues: CASSLVSAGVNSPLHF. DNA for the CDR3: TGCGCCAGCAGCTTGGTTTCAGCAGGGGTTAATTCACCCCTCCACTTT.

The V gene is TRBV20-1, the J gene TRBJ2-1; 10 bases are a match to TRBD1. Germline trimming cut 4 bases from V and 8 bases from J; bases unmatched to any gene: 11. Germline values: CDR1 DFQATT, CDR2 SNEGSKA (reference sequence). CDR3 size: 15 residues. In DNA, the CDR3 is TGCAGTGCTATCTCCGGGACAGGGGCGTGGGATGAGCAGTTCTTC. Its translation: CSAISGTGAWDEQFF.

The chain links TRBV7-8 to TRBJ2-3; D ambiguous. The ends were cut back, 6 bases at V and 8 bases at J, with 15 bases in the middle. Germline-derived CDR1 and CDR2 are SGHVS and FQNEAQ. There are 13 residues in the CDR3. Here the CDR3 DNA reads TGTGCCAGCAGTTCAGACCCCATGGGTACGCAGTATTTT. It specifies CASSSDPMGTQYF.

This clonotype was observed a handful of times. The rearrangement links TRBV2 to TRBJ1-1; the D is unclear. Germline V gives CDR1 SNHLY, CDR2 FYNNEI. This CDR3 has 13 residues. V lost 6 bases and J 1 base, leaving 9 bases between the germline ends. This chain's CDR3 is CASRVHRNTEAFF. The CDR3, as DNA: TGTGCCAGCAGAGTTCACAGGAACACTGAAGCTTTCTTT.